Below, one TCR beta chain is given with its context. TCRdb fed the reads into MiXCR, producing one record per CDR3 protein. The data show 400,000 or so distinct CDR3 sequences, with approximately 30% seen just once and roughly an eighth held by the top ten. This entry comes from a study of T cell repertoires in cytomegalovirus infection. This CDR3 comprises 18 residues. Germline values: CDR1 SGHTA, CDR2 FQGNSA. The V gene end was trimmed by 5 bases and the J gene end by 5 bases; junction bases not matched to a gene: 19. V is TRBV7-2 and J is TRBJ2-5; 8 nucleotides line up with TRBD2. Sequenced input: PBMCs. The receptor comes from a human donor in good health (CMV status not recorded). Some clones in this sample may be carry-over from other donors' samples. The CDR3 reads CASSKPGGGGGGLETQYF. CDR3 DNA sequence: TGTGCCAGCAGCAAACCCGGGGGGGGGGGGGGGGGGTTGGAGACCCAGTACTTC.